The sequence of this T cell receptor (beta chain) was determined in a study of blood T cell repertoires in COVID-19. The overall study: The study drew acute and convalescent COVID-19 samples from the United States, Italy and Spain. T cells, B-cell-depleted T cells, or PBMCs supplied cDNA or gDNA.

The CDR3 has 15 amino acids. V was pared by 3 bases and J by 0 bases, with 9 bases between. Germline V gene sequence: CDR1 KGHSH, CDR2 LQKENI. Original analysis: Amplifying reference gene primers gave estimates of nucleated cell counts. Method: immunoSEQ multiplex PCR; TCRdb's copy keeps in-frame clones and lacks some. The DNA was the basis for D and trimming; V, J and clone size are from that table. This sample has roughly 130,000 clones; approximately 81% occur once, and the top ten carry around 13%. Sample: peripheral blood. The receptor comes from a woman between 25 and 40 years old who had recovered from COVID-19. The chain uses TRBV18 and TRBJ1-3; unclear D gene. The CDR3 DNA reads as TGTGCCAGCTCACCTGTGGCGGGCTCTGGAAACACCATATATTTT. Amino acids: CASSPVAGSGNTIYF.